Included here is one TCR beta chain sequence, with context. Trimming took 0 bases from V and 4 from J, leaving 15 bases between them. The CDR3 totals 16 residues. Germline V gene lookup returns CDR1 SGHRS and CDR2 YFSETQ. This specimen belongs to a study of blood T cell repertoires in COVID-19. Study as a whole: Collection of acute and convalescent COVID-19 samples took place in the United States, Italy and Spain. Sample material is recorded as cDNA or gDNA derived from T cells, B-cell-depleted T cells, or PBMCs.

Per the study methods: Amplification of reference gene primers was used by the study to estimate nucleated cell counts. Repertoires were generated with immunoSEQ multiplex PCR, while TCRdb's copy carries only in-frame clones and drops some. That table gives V, J and clone size, and the DNA gave D and trimming. The sample has some 140,000 clones, around 81% seen once. The clonotype originates from a woman aged 60 to 75 with active or convalescent COVID-19. Specimen: peripheral blood. The rearrangement uses TRBV5-1 and TRBJ2-3; a possible D gene is TRBD2 (6 bases). CDR3 amino acids: CASSLAVREPPDTQYF. The CDR3 DNA reads TGCGCCAGCAGCTTGGCCGTGCGGGAACCCCCAGATACGCAGTATTTT.